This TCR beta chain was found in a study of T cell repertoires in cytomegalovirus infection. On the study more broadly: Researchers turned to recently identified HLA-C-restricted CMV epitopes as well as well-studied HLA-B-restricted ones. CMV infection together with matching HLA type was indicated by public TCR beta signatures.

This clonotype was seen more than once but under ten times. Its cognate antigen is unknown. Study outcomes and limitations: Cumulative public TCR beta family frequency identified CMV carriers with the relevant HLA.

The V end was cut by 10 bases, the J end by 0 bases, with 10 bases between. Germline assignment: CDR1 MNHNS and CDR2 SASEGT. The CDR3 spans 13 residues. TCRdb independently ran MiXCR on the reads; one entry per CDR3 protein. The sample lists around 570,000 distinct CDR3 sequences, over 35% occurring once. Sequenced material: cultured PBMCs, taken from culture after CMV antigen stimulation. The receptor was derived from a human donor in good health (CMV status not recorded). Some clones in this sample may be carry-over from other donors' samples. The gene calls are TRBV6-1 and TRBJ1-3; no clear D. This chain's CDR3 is CATHTSSGNTIYF. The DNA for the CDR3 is TGTGCCACCCACACTAGCTCTGGAAACACCATATATTTT.